The sequence of this T cell receptor beta chain was determined in a study of cytomegalovirus exposure and HLA in healthy donors. The study, taken as a whole, reports: Available immune exposure information was restricted to CMV serostatus only. Several top significant clusters appeared, in a later analysis, to be linked to common viral pathogens.

The PCR made use of 60 Vbeta and 13 Jbeta primers. How the authors handled the data: In a later analysis, around 10 million of approximately 81 million unique beta chains occurred in at least two donors. Measured with immunoSEQ multiplex PCR; TCRdb has only the in-frame clones, and not every one. For V, J and clone size, that table is used; D and trimming come from the DNA. The repertoire holds approximately 150,000 clones, with approximately 79% as singletons. The CDR3 covers 15 residues. Trimming at V came to 7 bases and at J to 4 bases, leaving 10 bases not matched to a gene. From germline, CDR1 is ENHRY and CDR2 SYGVKD. Turning to this clone: Its specificity is unknown.

The chain employs TRBV10-3 and TRBJ2-1; TRBD2 aligns across 7 bases. The origin of this receptor is a man aged 40-49 years in good health and CMV-seropositive. Specimen: PBMCs. This CDR3 reads CAINRLAGGYNEQFF. The CDR3 nucleotides are TGTGCCATCAACCGACTAGCTGGGGGATACAATGAGCAGTTCTTC.